The T cell receptor beta chain described here comes from a study of blood T cell repertoires in COVID-19. Study details: Whether acute or convalescent, the COVID-19 samples came from the United States, Italy and Spain. PBMCs, B-cell-depleted T cells, or T cells were the source of the cDNA or gDNA that made up the material.

Germline V gene sequence: CDR1 PRHDT, CDR2 FYEKMQ (reference sequence). Trimming took off 3 bases at V and 7 bases at J, with 10 bases between the two ends. The length of the CDR3 is 13 residues. Authors' processing steps: Scientists estimated how many nucleated cells there were by amplifying reference gene primers. Profiled with immunoSEQ multiplex PCR; TCRdb holds only in-frame clones, not every one. The D gene and trimming were derived from the DNA, and the V and J assignments and clone size from that table. The table lists roughly 250,000 clones, approximately 84% of them singletons. Material: peripheral blood. This sequence was found in a man aged 45-65 years with active or convalescent COVID-19. This rearrangement joins TRBV13 to TRBJ1-5, with D possibly matching TRBD1 (5 bases). CDR3 amino acids: CASSLQGGQPQHF. Written as DNA, the CDR3 is TGTGCCAGCAGCTTGCAGGGTGGCCAGCCCCAGCATTTT.